The 10 T cell receptor beta chains reported below all come from one sample, sequenced in a study of PD-L1 blockade in urothelial cancer. Time point here: pretreatment peripheral blood. Data came from immunoSEQ multiplex PCR; TCRdb stores just in-frame clones and leaves some out. There are under 70,000 clones in the sample; over 75% occur only once, and around 1.7% lies in the top ten. Sequenced here: PBMCs, sampled around atezolizumab (anti-PD-L1) treatment. These receptors originate from a man between 70 and 80 years old with urothelial cancer.

This clone appeared a few times. The CDR3 bases are TGTGCCAGCAGTTCCATTGGACAGGGTCAAAATCAGCCCCAGCATTTT. It encodes CASSSIGQGQNQPQHF. V gene TRBV27 combines with J gene TRBJ1-5; 8 positions agree with TRBD1. V trimming: 4 bases; J trimming: 4 bases; junction bases outside the gene matches: 9. CDR3 length: 16 residues. CDR1 is MNHEY and CDR2 is SMNVEV in the germline V gene (reference sequence).

The chain couples TRBV7-2 to TRBJ2-3; D unresolved. V lost 5 bases, J lost 0 bases, and 3 bases lay in between. The CDR3 spans 12 residues. Germline V gene lookup returns CDR1 SGHTA and CDR2 FQGNSA. CDR3 in DNA: TGTGCCAGCAGCCTGAGCACAGATACGCAGTATTTT. Protein sequence: CASSLSTDTQYF.

V usage is TRBV5-6 and J usage is TRBJ2-2; weak D call: TRBD1 (7 bases). V lost 2 bases and J 7 bases, leaving 12 bases between the germline ends. CDR3 length: 14 amino acids. The germline gives CDR1 SGHDT, CDR2 YYEEEE. The CDR3 spells CASSFGGTVGELFF. In DNA form, the CDR3 reads TGTGCCAGCAGCTTTGGCGGGACAGTCGGGGAGCTGTTTTTT. The full variable domain, completed using reference TRBV5-6 and TRBJ2-2, is DAGVTQSPTHLIKTRGQQVTLRCSPKSGHDTVSWYQQALGQGPQFIFQYYEEEERQRGNFPDRFSGHQFPNYSSELNVNALLLGDSALYLCASSFGGTVGELFFGEGSRLTVL.

J is TRBJ1-4 and V is TRBV27; 7 nucleotides align to TRBD1. The CDR3 consists of 14 residues. Per germline, CDR1 MNHEY and CDR2 SMNVEV (reference sequence). V lost 7 bases to trimming and J lost 7 bases; unmatched junction nucleotides: 9. CDR3 sequence: CASNRGGASEKLFF. CDR3 in DNA: TGTGCCAGCAACCGAGGGGGCGCGAGTGAAAAACTGTTTTTT.

The V and J genes are TRBV4-1 and TRBJ1-2; the D is unclear. The germline CDR1 and CDR2 sequences are MGHRA and YSYEKL. Trimming took 0 bases from V and 1 from J, leaving 9 bases between them. CDR3 length equals 15 residues. As DNA, the CDR3 is TGCGCCAGCAGCCAAGATCCGTCGGTTAACTATGGCTACACCTTC. Translating gives CASSQDPSVNYGYTF.

The V gene is TRBV13, the J gene TRBJ2-1, with a tentative D call TRBD2 (6 bases). Trimming left V 5 bases short and J 0 bases short, with 14 bases between. The germline gives CDR1 PRHDT, CDR2 FYEKMQ (reference sequence). This CDR3 region has 16 residues. The CDR3 protein is CASSVGSGSSYNEQFF. The CDR3 DNA sequence: TGTGCCAGCAGCGTCGGGAGCGGTAGCTCCTACAATGAGCAGTTCTTC.

This clone is labeled medium-sized. This rearrangement joins TRBV19 to TRBJ1-5, with D maybe TRBD1 (5 bases). The V gene's germline CDR1 is LNHDA and CDR2 SQIVND (reference sequence). The CDR3 covers 15 residues. Deletions cut 7 bases from V and 0 bases from J, with 13 bases between. CDR3 bases: TGTGCCAGTACCACGGACATCCCTAGCAATCAGCCCCAGCATTTT. This encodes CASTTDIPSNQPQHF.

The rearrangement joins TRBV19 to TRBJ1-1; TRBD1 aligns across 7 bases. V lost 6 bases, J lost 4 bases, and 8 bases stayed unmatched. CDR3 length: 14 amino acids. Germline CDR1 LNHDA, CDR2 SQIVND (reference sequence). Here the CDR3 DNA reads TGTGCCAGTAGAAAACAGGGGATCTTCACTGAAGCTTTCTTT. Amino acid sequence: CASRKQGIFTEAFF. Filled out from reference TRBV19 and TRBJ1-1, the complete variable domain reads DGGITQSPKYLFRKEGQNVTLSCEQNLNHDAMYWYRQDPGQGLRLIYYSQIVNDFQKGDIAEGYSVSREKKESFPLTVTSAQKNPTAFYLCASRKQGIFTEAFFGQGTRLTVV.

The CDR3 coding sequence is TGTGCCAGCAGCGTAGATCAGCGGGAGTGGATCGGGGAGCTGTTTTTT. Protein sequence: CASSVDQREWIGELFF. V is TRBV9 and J is TRBJ2-2; TRBD2 matches at 8 bases. Per the germline V gene, CDR1 is SGDLS and CDR2 is YYNGEE. The CDR3 length is 16 residues. After removal of 0 bases from V and 7 bases from J, the junction contained 8 bases not matched to a gene. Based on the CDR3 plus reference TRBV9 and TRBJ2-2, the full variable domain is DSGVTQTPKHLITATGQRVTLRCSPRSGDLSVYWYQQSLDQGLQFLIQYYNGEERAKGNILERFSAQQFPDLHSELNLSSLELGDSALYFCASSVDQREWIGELFFGEGSRLTVL.

The gene calls are TRBV7-6 and TRBJ2-1; 8 bases align to TRBD2. V shed 4 bases, J shed 0 bases, and the junction held 8 bases outside the gene matches. The CDR3 loop spans 17 amino acids. Germline values: CDR1 SGHVS, CDR2 FNYEAQ. The CDR3 bases are TGTGCCAGCAGCTCCCCCTTAGCGGGGAGCTCCTACAATGAGCAGTTCTTC. Translation: CASSSPLAGSSYNEQFF.